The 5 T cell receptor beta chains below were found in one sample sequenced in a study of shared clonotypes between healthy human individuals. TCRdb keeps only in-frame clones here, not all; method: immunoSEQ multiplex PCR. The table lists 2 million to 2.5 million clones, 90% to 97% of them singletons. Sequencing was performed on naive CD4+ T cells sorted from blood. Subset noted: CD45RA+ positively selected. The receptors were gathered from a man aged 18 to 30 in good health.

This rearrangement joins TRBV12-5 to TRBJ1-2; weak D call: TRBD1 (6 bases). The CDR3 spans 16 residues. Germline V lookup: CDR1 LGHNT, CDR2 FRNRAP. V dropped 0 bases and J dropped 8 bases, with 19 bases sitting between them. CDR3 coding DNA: TGTGCTAGTGGTTTGGTAGTTCGGGATAGCGGGACAGGCTACACCTTC. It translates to CASGLVVRDSGTGYTF.

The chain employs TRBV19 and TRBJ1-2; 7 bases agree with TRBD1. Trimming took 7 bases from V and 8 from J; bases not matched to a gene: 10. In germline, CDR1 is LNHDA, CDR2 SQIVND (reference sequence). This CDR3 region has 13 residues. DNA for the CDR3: TGTGCCAGTACCCCGACAGGGCTCTCGGGCTACACCTTC. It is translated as CASTPTGLSGYTF.

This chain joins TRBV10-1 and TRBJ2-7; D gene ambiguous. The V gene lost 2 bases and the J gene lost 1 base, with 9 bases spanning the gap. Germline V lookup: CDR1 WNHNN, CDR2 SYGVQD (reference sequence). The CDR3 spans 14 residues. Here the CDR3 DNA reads TGCGCCAGCAGTGAGGAGGCAGTATCCTACGAGCAGTACTTC. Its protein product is CASSEEAVSYEQYF.

CDR3 nucleotides: TGTGCCAGCAGTGGGACCGTTACGGGCACCGGGGAGCTGTTTTTT. It codes for CASSGTVTGTGELFF. This chain uses TRBV2 with TRBJ2-2, with D unresolved. Germline lookup yields CDR1 SNHLY and CDR2 FYNNEI. V was pared by 4 bases and J by 4 bases, with 13 bases between. This CDR3 has 15 amino acids.

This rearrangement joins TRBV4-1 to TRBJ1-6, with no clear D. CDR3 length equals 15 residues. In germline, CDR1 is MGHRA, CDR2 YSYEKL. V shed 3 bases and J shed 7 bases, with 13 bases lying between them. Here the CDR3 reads CASSQERLGNSPLHF. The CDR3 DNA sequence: TGCGCCAGCAGCCAGGAGAGGCTAGGAAATTCACCCCTCCACTTT.